This TCR beta chain came from a study of cytotoxic CD8 clonotypes in ibrutinib-treated CLL. Findings and limits, study-wide: Baseline levels of clonality went above those of age-matched healthy donors and moved with circulating CD8+ T-cell counts.

Profiling relied on immunoSEQ multiplex PCR, and the TCRdb table lists in-frame clones only, not all of them. The sample records some 130,000 clones, 85% to 95% being singletons. Regarding this clone: The target antigen is unknown.

In germline, CDR1 is LNHDA, CDR2 SQIVND (reference sequence). This CDR3 contains 13 residues. V gave up 5 bases and J gave up 3 bases, with 11 bases separating them. Here the sequenced sample was PBMCs, taken after 12 months of ibrutinib treatment. This sequence originates from a human donor with chronic lymphocytic leukemia. The rearrangement joins TRBV19 to TRBJ2-7, with D uncertain. The CDR3 sequence is CASSEYGGYEQYF. The CDR3 coding sequence is TGTGCCAGTAGTGAATATGGTGGCTACGAGCAGTACTTC.